The 2 T cell receptor beta chains below all came from one sample that was sequenced in a study of metastatic and nonmetastatic thyroid tumors. MiXCR re-clonotyped the PCR reads for TCRdb. This table has about 15,000 clones, about 25% appearing once. Every patient was untreated before thyroid surgery. The sample comprised blood. The source is a male donor with papillary thyroid cancer or a benign thyroid nodule (not recorded which). Some clones in this sample may be carry-over from other donors' samples.

The chain has TRBV14 and TRBJ2-5; possible D gene TRBD2, 6 bases. Per the germline V gene, CDR1 is SGHDN and CDR2 is FVKESK. Trimming removed 1 base at V and 5 bases at J, with 17 bases between. This CDR3 is built from 16 residues. CDR3 nucleotide sequence: TGTGCCAGCAGCCAAGCGGGACGGGAGTTGGGGGAGACCCAGTACTTC. The encoded protein is CASSQAGRELGETQYF.

This clone showed up many times. CDR3 protein: CASSISGTGELFF. CDR3 nucleotide sequence: TGTGCCAGCAGCATAAGTGGGACCGGGGAGCTGTTTTTT. This chain joins TRBV9 and TRBJ2-2; D not resolved. V was pared by 4 bases and J by 5 bases, with 9 bases between. In germline, CDR1 is SGDLS, CDR2 YYNGEE. This CDR3 comprises 13 residues.